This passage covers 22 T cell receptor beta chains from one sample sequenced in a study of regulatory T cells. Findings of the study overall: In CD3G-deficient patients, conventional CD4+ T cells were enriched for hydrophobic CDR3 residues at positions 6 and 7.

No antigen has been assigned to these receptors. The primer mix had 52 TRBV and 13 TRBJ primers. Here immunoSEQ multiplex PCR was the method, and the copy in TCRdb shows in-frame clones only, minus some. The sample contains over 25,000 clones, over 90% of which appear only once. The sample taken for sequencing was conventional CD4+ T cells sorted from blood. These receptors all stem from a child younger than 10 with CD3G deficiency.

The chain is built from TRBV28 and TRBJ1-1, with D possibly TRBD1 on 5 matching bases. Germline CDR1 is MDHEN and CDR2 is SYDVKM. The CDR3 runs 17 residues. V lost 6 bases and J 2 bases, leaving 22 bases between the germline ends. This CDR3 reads CASRSSSRGRTNTEAFF. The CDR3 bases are TGTGCCAGCAGATCCTCGAGCCGGGGCCGGACTAACACTGAAGCTTTCTTT.

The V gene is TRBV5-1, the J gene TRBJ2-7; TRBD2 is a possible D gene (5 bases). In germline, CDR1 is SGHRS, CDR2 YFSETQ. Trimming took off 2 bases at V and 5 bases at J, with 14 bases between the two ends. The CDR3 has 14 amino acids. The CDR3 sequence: CASSFGGTSDEQYF. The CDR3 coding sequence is TGCGCCAGCAGCTTCGGAGGTACGAGCGACGAGCAGTACTTC.

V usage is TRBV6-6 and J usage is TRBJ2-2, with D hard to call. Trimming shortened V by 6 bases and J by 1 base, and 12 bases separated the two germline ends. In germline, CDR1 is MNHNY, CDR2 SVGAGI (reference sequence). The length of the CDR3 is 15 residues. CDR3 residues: CASRRWQVNTGELFF. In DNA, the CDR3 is TGTGCCAGCAGACGATGGCAGGTGAACACCGGGGAGCTGTTTTTT.

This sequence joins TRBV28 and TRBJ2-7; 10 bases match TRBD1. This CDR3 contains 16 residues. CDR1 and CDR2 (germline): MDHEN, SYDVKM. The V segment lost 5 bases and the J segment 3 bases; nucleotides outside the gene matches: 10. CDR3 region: CASSPPGTGDFYEQYF. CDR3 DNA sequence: TGTGCCAGCAGTCCCCCGGGGACAGGGGACTTCTACGAGCAGTACTTC.

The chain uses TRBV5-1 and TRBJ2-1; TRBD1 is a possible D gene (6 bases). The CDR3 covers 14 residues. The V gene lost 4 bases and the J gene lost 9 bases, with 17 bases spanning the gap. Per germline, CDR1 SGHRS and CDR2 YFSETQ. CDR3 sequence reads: CASSPDPGAGEQFF. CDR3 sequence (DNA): TGCGCCAGCAGCCCCGACCCAGGGGCGGGTGAGCAGTTCTTC.

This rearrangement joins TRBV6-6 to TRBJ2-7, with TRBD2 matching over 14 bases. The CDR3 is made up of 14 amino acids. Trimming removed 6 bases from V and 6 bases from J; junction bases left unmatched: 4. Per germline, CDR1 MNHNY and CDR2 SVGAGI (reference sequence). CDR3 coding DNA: TGTGCCAGCAGCCGGGGACTAGCGGGAGCCGAGCAGTACTTC. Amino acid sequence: CASSRGLAGAEQYF.

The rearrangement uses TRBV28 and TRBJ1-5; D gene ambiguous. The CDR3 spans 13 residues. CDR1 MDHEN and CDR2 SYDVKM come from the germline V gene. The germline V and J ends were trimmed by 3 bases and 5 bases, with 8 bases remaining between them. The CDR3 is CASSFIDHQPQHF. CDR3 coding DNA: TGTGCCAGCAGTTTCATAGACCATCAGCCCCAGCATTTT.

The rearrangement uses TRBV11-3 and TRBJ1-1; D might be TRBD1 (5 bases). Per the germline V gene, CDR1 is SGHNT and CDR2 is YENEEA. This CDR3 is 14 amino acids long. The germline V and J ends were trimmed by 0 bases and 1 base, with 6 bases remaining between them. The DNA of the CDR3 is TGTGCCAGCAGCTTAGACAGGGAGAACACTGAAGCTTTCTTT. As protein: CASSLDRENTEAFF.

CDR3 region: CASSLHQVNTEAFF. For the CDR3, the DNA is TGTGCCAGCAGTTTACACCAGGTGAACACTGAAGCTTTCTTT. The chain joins TRBV6-1 to TRBJ1-1; D is unresolved. The V and J ends lost 5 bases and 0 bases respectively, with 10 bases between them. CDR1 is MNHNS and CDR2 is SASEGT in the germline V gene. The CDR3 has 14 residues.

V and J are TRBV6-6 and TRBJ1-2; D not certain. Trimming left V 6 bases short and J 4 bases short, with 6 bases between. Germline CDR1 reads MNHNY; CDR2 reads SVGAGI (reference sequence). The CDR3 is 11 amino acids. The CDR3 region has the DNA TGTGCCAGCAGCAATATCTATGGCTACACCTTC. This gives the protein CASSNIYGYTF.

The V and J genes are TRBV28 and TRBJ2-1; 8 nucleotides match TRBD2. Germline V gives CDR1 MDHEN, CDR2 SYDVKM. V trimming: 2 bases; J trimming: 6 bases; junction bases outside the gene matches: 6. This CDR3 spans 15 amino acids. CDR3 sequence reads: CASSLGGLGSNEQFF. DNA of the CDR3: TGTGCCAGCAGTTTAGGGGGACTAGGGAGCAATGAGCAGTTCTTC.

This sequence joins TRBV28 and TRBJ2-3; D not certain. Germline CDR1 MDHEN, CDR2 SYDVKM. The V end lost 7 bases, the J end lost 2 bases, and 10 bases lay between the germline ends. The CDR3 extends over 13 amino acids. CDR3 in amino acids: CASTGRSTDTQYF. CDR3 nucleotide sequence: TGTGCCAGCACCGGGCGGTCCACAGATACGCAGTATTTT.

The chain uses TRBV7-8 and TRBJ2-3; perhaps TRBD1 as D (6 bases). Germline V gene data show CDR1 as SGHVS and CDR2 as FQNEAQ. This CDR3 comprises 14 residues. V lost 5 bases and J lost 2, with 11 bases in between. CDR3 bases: TGTGCCAGCAGCCCCGGACAGATCACAGATACGCAGTATTTT. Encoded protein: CASSPGQITDTQYF.

CDR3 DNA sequence: TGTGCCAGCAGCAACAGGGTCTCAGGGGCCAACGTCCTGACTTTC. It translates to CASSNRVSGANVLTF. The chain combines TRBV28 with TRBJ2-6; a weak D match, TRBD1 (6 bases). CDR3 length: 15 amino acids. V shed 6 bases and J shed 4 bases, with 13 bases lying between them. CDR1 MDHEN and CDR2 SYDVKM come from the germline V gene.

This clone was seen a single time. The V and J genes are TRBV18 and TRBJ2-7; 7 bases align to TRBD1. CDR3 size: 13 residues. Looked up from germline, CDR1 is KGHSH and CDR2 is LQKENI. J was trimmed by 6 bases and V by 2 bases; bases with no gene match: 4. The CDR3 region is CASSPSQGVEQYF. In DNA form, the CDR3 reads TGTGCCAGCTCACCAAGCCAGGGGGTCGAGCAGTACTTC.

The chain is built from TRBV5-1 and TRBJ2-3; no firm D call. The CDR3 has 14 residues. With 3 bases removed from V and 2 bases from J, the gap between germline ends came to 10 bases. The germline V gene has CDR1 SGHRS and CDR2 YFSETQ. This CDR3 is CASSYLGYTDTQYF. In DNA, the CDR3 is TGCGCCAGCAGCTATTTAGGGTACACAGATACGCAGTATTTT.

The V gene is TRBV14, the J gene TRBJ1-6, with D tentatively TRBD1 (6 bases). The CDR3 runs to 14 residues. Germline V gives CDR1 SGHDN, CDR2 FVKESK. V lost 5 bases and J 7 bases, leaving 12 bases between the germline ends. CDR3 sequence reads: CASSVHRENSPLHF. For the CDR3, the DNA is TGTGCCAGCAGCGTCCACAGGGAAAATTCACCCCTCCACTTT.

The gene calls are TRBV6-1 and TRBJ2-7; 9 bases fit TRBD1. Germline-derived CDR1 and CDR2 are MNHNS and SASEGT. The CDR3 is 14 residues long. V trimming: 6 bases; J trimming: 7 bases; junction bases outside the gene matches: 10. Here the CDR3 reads CASRVTGGAGEQYF. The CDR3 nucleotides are TGTGCCAGCAGAGTAACAGGGGGCGCGGGGGAGCAGTACTTC.

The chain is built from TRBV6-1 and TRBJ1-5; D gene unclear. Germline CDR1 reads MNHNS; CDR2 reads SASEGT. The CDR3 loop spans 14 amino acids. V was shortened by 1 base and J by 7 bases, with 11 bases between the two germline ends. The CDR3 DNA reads TGTGCCAGCAGTGAAGGGATGGGATGGCAGCCCCAGCATTTT. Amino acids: CASSEGMGWQPQHF.

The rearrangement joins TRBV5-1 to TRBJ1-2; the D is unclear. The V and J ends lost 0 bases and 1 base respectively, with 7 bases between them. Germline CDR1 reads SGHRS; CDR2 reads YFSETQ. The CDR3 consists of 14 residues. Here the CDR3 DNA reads TGCGCCAGCAGCTTGGATCCGTTTAACTATGGCTACACCTTC. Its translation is CASSLDPFNYGYTF.

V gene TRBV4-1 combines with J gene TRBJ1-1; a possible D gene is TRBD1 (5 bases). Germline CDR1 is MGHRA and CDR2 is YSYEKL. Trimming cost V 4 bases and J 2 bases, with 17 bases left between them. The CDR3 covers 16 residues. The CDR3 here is CASSLGPPSFNTEAFF. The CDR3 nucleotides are TGCGCCAGCAGCCTGGGACCCCCTTCCTTTAACACTGAAGCTTTCTTT.

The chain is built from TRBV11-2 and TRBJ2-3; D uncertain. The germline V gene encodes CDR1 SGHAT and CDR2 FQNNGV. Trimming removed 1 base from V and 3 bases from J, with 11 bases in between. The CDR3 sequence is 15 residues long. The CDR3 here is CASSLVGQPTDTQYF. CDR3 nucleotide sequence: TGTGCCAGCAGCTTAGTCGGCCAGCCTACAGATACGCAGTATTTT.